This record concerns one TCR beta chain sequence. What it recognizes is unknown. Researchers ran the PCR with 60 Vbeta and 13 Jbeta primers. Profiling relied on immunoSEQ multiplex PCR, and the TCRdb table lists in-frame clones only, not all of them. The data hold approximately 100,000 clones, with 60% to 85% observed a single time. Trimming took off 6 bases at V and 0 bases at J, with 8 bases between the two ends. Per the germline V gene, CDR1 is SNHLY and CDR2 is FYNNEI. The CDR3 is 13 residues long. This record comes from a study of cytomegalovirus exposure and HLA in healthy donors. Study results and caveats: A link between a missense DCLRE1C variant and TCR beta V- and J-gene trimming emerged from a later analysis. Versus the roughly 670-donor mean, an Asian-associated ancestry cluster reportedly showed fewer N-insertions in a later analysis.

This TCR was recovered from a woman aged 40 to 50 in good health and CMV-seropositive. The sequenced sample consisted of PBMCs. This chain joins TRBV2 and TRBJ1-1, with TRBD1 as a possible D gene (6 bases). In nucleotides, the CDR3 is TGTGCCAGCAGGGACAGCATGAACACTGAAGCTTTCTTT. Translating gives CASRDSMNTEAFF.